A single sample gave rise to the 2 T cell receptor beta chains below, sequenced in a study of metastatic and nonmetastatic thyroid tumors. Ahead of thyroid surgery, no patient had received treatment of any kind. TCRdb re-called the PCR reads with MiXCR. The sample contains about 8,400 clones, around 33% of which appear only once. The specimen was tumor tissue. All receptors derive from a female donor with papillary thyroid cancer or a benign thyroid nodule (not recorded which). Some clones in this sample may be carry-over from other donors' samples.

This clone is judged large (0.1 to 1%). The V and J genes are TRBV6-5 and TRBJ2-3; TRBD2 agrees at 13 bases. With V trimmed by 8 bases and J by 0 bases, 8 bases remained unmatched. This CDR3 has 17 amino acids. Germline-derived CDR1 and CDR2 are MNHEY and SVGAGI. The chain's CDR3 is CASLQGTSGTSTDTQYF. The CDR3 coding sequence is TGTGCCAGCCTCCAGGGGACTAGCGGGACCAGCACAGATACGCAGTATTTT.

This clone has only a few counts. The CDR3 loop reads CASNSGTATLGTEAFF. The DNA for the CDR3 is TGTGCCAGCAACTCCGGGACAGCTACCCTGGGGACTGAAGCTTTCTTT. The V call is TRBV27, the J call TRBJ1-1, with 7 bases fitting TRBD1. There are 16 residues in the CDR3. The V gene's germline CDR1 is MNHEY and CDR2 SMNVEV (reference sequence). V trimming: 7 bases; J trimming: 5 bases; junction bases outside the gene matches: 16.